This T cell receptor beta chain was recorded in a study of shared clonotypes between healthy human individuals. Each donor was a Caucasian adult residing in Nashville, Tennessee. The repertoire was sequenced with immunoSEQ multiplex PCR; TCRdb's copy has only in-frame clones and lacks some. The top ten hold approximately 0.95% of the sample, which has 850,000 to 1,100,000 clones, approximately 80% seen once. Study findings and constraints: Between a handful of donors, naive CD4 clonotypes were shared at a level of about 5%. Generation probability values for non-shared clonotypes were lower than those for clonotypes shared by all four donors.

This clone occurred once. Its antigen is still unknown. The origin of this receptor is a man aged 18-30 years in good health. Some clones in this sample may be carry-over from other donors' samples. The sample taken for sequencing was memory CD4+ T cells from PBMCs. As for subset: CD45RA-negative fraction.

The CDR3 region has the DNA TGTGCCAGCAGCTTGGAAGGAGTGGCAGGCGGGGATGGCTACACCTTC. It specifies CASSLEGVAGGDGYTF. V and J are TRBV11-2 and TRBJ1-2; no clear D. The CDR3 length is 16 residues. The V end lost 3 bases, the J end lost 6 bases, and 20 bases lay between the germline ends. Per the germline V gene, CDR1 is SGHAT and CDR2 is FQNNGV.